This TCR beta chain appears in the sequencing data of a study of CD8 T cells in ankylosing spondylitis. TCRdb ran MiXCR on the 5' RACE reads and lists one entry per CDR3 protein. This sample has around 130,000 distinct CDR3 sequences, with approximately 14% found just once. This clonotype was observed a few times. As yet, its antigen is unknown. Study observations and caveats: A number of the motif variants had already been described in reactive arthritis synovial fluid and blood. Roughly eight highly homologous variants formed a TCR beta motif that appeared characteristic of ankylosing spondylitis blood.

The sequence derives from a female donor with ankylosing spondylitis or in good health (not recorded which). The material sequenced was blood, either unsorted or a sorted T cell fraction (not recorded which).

The CDR3 DNA is TGTGCCACCGGGACTAGCGGCACAGATACGCAGTATTTT. Protein product: CATGTSGTDTQYF. The rearrangement joins TRBV6-6 to TRBJ2-3, with TRBD2 matching over 10 bases. V shed 10 bases, J shed 1 base, and the junction held 2 bases outside the gene matches. The CDR3 extends over 13 amino acids. The germline V gene has CDR1 MNHNY and CDR2 SVGAGI (reference sequence).